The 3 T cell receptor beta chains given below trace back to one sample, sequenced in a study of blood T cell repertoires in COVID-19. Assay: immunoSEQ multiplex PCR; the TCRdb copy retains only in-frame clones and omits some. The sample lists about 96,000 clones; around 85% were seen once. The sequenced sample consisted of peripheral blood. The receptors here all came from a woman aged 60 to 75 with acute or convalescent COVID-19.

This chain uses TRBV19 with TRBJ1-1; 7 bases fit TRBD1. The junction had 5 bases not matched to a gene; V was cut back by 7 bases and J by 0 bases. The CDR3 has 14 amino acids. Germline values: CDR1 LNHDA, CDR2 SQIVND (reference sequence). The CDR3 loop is CASTLQGMNTEAFF. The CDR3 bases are TGTGCCAGTACCCTACAGGGGATGAACACTGAAGCTTTCTTT.

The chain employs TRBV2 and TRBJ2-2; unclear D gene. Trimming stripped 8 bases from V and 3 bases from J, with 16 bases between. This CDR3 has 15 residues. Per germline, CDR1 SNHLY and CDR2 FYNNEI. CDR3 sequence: CASLPAIRDTGELFF. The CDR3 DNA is TGTGCCAGCCTTCCAGCAATTCGGGACACCGGGGAGCTGTTTTTT.

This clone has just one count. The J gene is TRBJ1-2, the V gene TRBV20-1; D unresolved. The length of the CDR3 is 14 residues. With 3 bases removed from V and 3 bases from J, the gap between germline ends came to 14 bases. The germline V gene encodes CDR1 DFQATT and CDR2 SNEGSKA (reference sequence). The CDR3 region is CSASYHAIHYGYTF. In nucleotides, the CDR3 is TGCAGTGCTAGTTATCACGCTATTCACTATGGCTACACCTTC.